The 28 T cell receptor beta chains given below trace back to one sample, sequenced in a study of CD4 T cells in relation to SARS-CoV-2 and coronaviruses. Using immunoSEQ multiplex PCR, the repertoire was profiled, and TCRdb retains in-frame clones only, with some absent. The sample gives some 65,000 clones, around 87% of which show up once; around 1.7% is in the top ten. Before the COVID-19 pandemic, during about 2011-2019, CD4+ T cells were taken from unexposed donors. The sequenced sample was memory CD4+ T cells from PBMCs. Receptor source: a human donor in good health.

The V gene is TRBV19, the J gene TRBJ1-4, with D tentatively TRBD1 (5 bases). Looked up from germline, CDR1 is LNHDA and CDR2 is SQIVND (reference sequence). The CDR3 consists of 18 residues. V gave up 2 bases and J gave up 8 bases, with 24 bases separating them. CDR3 DNA sequence: TGTGCCAGTAGTATACGGGCCGGGGCTCTCACGGTGGGAGAAAAACTGTTTTTT. This sequence encodes CASSIRAGALTVGEKLFF.

The rearrangement links TRBV9 to TRBJ2-7; TRBD1 agrees at 9 bases. This CDR3 contains 16 residues. Germline V gives CDR1 SGDLS, CDR2 YYNGEE. Trimming took 4 bases from V and 0 from J; bases not matched to a gene: 8. The CDR3 DNA sequence: TGTGCCAGCAGCCCAAGGGGGGACAGGGACTCCTACGAGCAGTACTTC. Encoded protein: CASSPRGDRDSYEQYF.

The chain links TRBV14 to TRBJ2-7; tentatively, D is TRBD1 (5 bases). CDR1 and CDR2 (germline): SGHDN, FVKESK. The V end lost 4 bases, the J end lost 2 bases, and 15 bases lay between the germline ends. The CDR3 totals 15 residues. CDR3 sequence (DNA): TGTGCCAGCAGCCGCCTAGGGGCCTCTGCCTACGAGCAGTACTTC. This encodes CASSRLGASAYEQYF.

The chain carries TRBV28 and TRBJ2-1, with D perhaps TRBD1 (5 bases). V was cut by 5 bases and J by 0 bases, with 14 bases left in between. From germline, CDR1 is MDHEN and CDR2 SYDVKM. The CDR3 is 16 amino acids. In DNA form, the CDR3 reads TGTGCCAGCAGTCTCGACAGCCTAAGCTCCTACAATGAGCAGTTCTTC. Its translation: CASSLDSLSSYNEQFF.

The chain has TRBV5-1 and TRBJ2-2; 13 bases line up with TRBD2. Trimming cost V 5 bases and J 1 base; bases outside gene matches: 5. The CDR3 has 17 residues. Germline loops: CDR1 SGHRS, CDR2 YFSETQ. The chain's CDR3 is CASSPRTSGGNTGELFF. The CDR3 DNA sequence: TGCGCCAGCAGTCCAAGGACTAGCGGGGGGAACACCGGGGAGCTGTTTTTT.

The chain couples TRBV3-1 (or the pseudogene TRBV3-2) to TRBJ2-2, with D possibly TRBD1 on 8 matching bases. The CDR3 runs 16 residues. Trimming cost V 4 bases and J 5 bases, with 17 bases left between them. Germline loops: CDR1 LGHDT, CDR2 YNNKEL (reference sequence). The CDR3 nucleotides are TGTGCCAGCAGCCCCCCAGGGGGCGGGAGAACCGGGGAGCTGTTTTTT. Translating it yields CASSPPGGGRTGELFF.

The chain joins TRBV5-5 to TRBJ2-7, with D perhaps given as TRBD1 or TRBD2 (5 bases each). The CDR3 is made up of 14 amino acids. In germline, CDR1 is SGHKS, CDR2 YYEKEE (reference sequence). V was pared by 3 bases and J by 0 bases, with 10 bases between. The DNA for the CDR3 is TGTGCCAGCAGCTGGGGGACCGTCTCCTACGAGCAGTACTTC. It translates to CASSWGTVSYEQYF.

This chain uses TRBV2 with TRBJ2-1; possibly TRBD1 for D (5 bases). This CDR3 has 14 residues. The V and J ends lost 4 bases and 1 base respectively, with 8 bases between them. CDR1 and CDR2 from the germline V gene are SNHLY and FYNNEI. CDR3 region: CASSAGISYNEQFF. DNA of the CDR3: TGTGCCAGCAGTGCAGGGATTTCCTACAATGAGCAGTTCTTC.

The chain recombines TRBV28 with TRBJ2-7; the D gene is possibly TRBD2 (6 bases). Per germline, CDR1 MDHEN and CDR2 SYDVKM. This CDR3 has 15 amino acids. V dropped 5 bases and J dropped 1 base, with 15 bases sitting between them. The CDR3 sequence: CASSPPTGLSYEQYF. The CDR3 DNA follows: TGTGCCAGCAGTCCACCAACGGGACTTTCCTACGAGCAGTACTTC.

This chain connects TRBV9 to TRBJ2-7; 7 nucleotides match TRBD2. Germline V CDR1 and CDR2: SGDLS, YYNGEE. The CDR3 loop spans 15 amino acids. With V trimmed by 2 bases and J by 1 base, 6 bases remained unmatched. CDR3 loop: CASSVLGGSSYEQYF. For the CDR3, the DNA is TGTGCCAGCAGCGTTCTCGGGGGGAGTTCCTACGAGCAGTACTTC. The full variable domain, rest sourced from reference TRBV9 and TRBJ2-7, is DSGVTQTPKHLITATGQRVTLRCSPRSGDLSVYWYQQSLDQGLQFLIQYYNGEERAKGNILERFSAQQFPDLHSELNLSSLELGDSALYFCASSVLGGSSYEQYFGPGTRLTVT.

V gene TRBV29-1 combines with J gene TRBJ1-2; D is perhaps TRBD1 (6 bases). Trimming took off 1 base at V and 7 bases at J, with 13 bases between the two ends. Germline lookup yields CDR1 SQVTM and CDR2 ANQGSEA. This CDR3 region has 13 residues. CDR3 region: CSVEGTRGAGYTF. The CDR3 nucleotides are TGCAGCGTTGAAGGTACGCGGGGGGCTGGCTACACCTTC.

The V gene is TRBV28, the J gene TRBJ2-3; D remains ambiguous. Germline assignment: CDR1 MDHEN and CDR2 SYDVKM. With 6 bases removed from V and 6 bases from J, the gap between germline ends came to 10 bases. The CDR3 runs 12 residues. The CDR3 nucleotides read TGTGCCAGCAGAACAGTGGGCGATACGCAGTATTTT. It is translated as CASRTVGDTQYF.

The chain carries TRBV3-1 (or the pseudogene TRBV3-2) and TRBJ2-1; possible D gene TRBD2, 6 bases. V was cut by 3 bases and J by 7 bases, with 13 bases left in between. Germline V CDR1 and CDR2: LGHDT, YNNKEL (reference sequence). This CDR3 contains 14 residues. CDR3 amino acids: CASSQRGLRNEQFF. DNA for the CDR3: TGTGCCAGCAGCCAGAGGGGACTCCGAAATGAGCAGTTCTTC.

V gene TRBV5-1 combines with J gene TRBJ1-5; D is uncertain. CDR1 is SGHRS, CDR2 YFSETQ, per germline. V dropped 4 bases and J dropped 4 bases, with 12 bases sitting between them. The CDR3 runs to 14 residues. DNA for the CDR3: TGCGCCAGCAGCACCGGACCGAGTAATCAGCCCCAGCATTTT. It encodes CASSTGPSNQPQHF.

This clone was observed a single time. The chain employs TRBV6-5 and TRBJ1-4; 9 nucleotides line up with TRBD1. V was clipped by 10 bases and J by 7 bases; unmatched bases: 7. Germline CDR1 and CDR2: MNHEY and SVGAGI. The CDR3 runs 13 residues. The CDR3 DNA reads TGTGCCACCTACAGGGGGCCTGGTGAAAAACTGTTTTTT. This translates into CATYRGPGEKLFF.

The gene calls are TRBV9 and TRBJ2-1; TRBD2 aligns across 12 bases. The ends lost 0 bases at V and 8 bases at J; junction bases unmatched: 9. This CDR3 contains 17 residues. Germline values: CDR1 SGDLS, CDR2 YYNGEE. CDR3 coding DNA: TGTGCCAGCAGCGTAGATGTGGGGCTAGCGGGAGGGCATGAGCAGTTCTTC. Amino acid sequence: CASSVDVGLAGGHEQFF.

This clone was counted a single time. V is TRBV9 and J is TRBJ1-3; TRBD1 aligns across 7 bases. The CDR3 is made up of 15 amino acids. The germline V gene encodes CDR1 SGDLS and CDR2 YYNGEE. V was clipped by 1 base and J by 2 bases; unmatched bases: 3. CDR3 bases: TGTGCCAGCAGCGTATCACAGGGGCCTGGAAACACCATATATTTT. Its translation is CASSVSQGPGNTIYF.

The chain uses TRBV6-5 and TRBJ1-1; D gene unclear. The germline V gene has CDR1 MNHEY and CDR2 SVGAGI. The CDR3 is made up of 15 amino acids. Trimming cost V 5 bases and J 1 base, with 14 bases left between them. In DNA, the CDR3 is TGTGCCAGCAGTCACAGAGGAGGGTCGAACACTGAAGCTTTCTTT. It is translated as CASSHRGGSNTEAFF.

The CDR3 region is CAWSVLMANEQFF. DNA for the CDR3: TGTGCCTGGAGTGTACTAATGGCGAATGAGCAGTTCTTC. The chain uses TRBV30 and TRBJ2-1, with no clear D. Trimming took off 0 bases at V and 7 bases at J, with 10 bases between the two ends. The CDR3 spans 13 residues. Germline V gene lookup returns CDR1 GTSNPN and CDR2 SVGIG (reference sequence).

A single count supports this clone. The chain joins TRBV27 to TRBJ2-3, with 8 bases that match TRBD1. The germline CDR1 and CDR2 sequences are MNHEY and SMNVEV (reference sequence). V was pared by 5 bases and J by 3 bases, with 4 bases of the junction left unmatched. This CDR3 contains 14 residues. The CDR3 region is CASSTRGLTDTQYF. The CDR3 region has the DNA TGTGCCAGCAGTACCAGGGGGCTGACAGATACGCAGTATTTT.

V and J are TRBV5-6 and TRBJ2-5; no clear D gene. The CDR3 spans 11 residues. The V end was cut by 4 bases, the J end by 4 bases, with 5 bases between. Per germline, CDR1 SGHDT and CDR2 YYEEEE. DNA for the CDR3: TGTGCCAGCAGCCGAAGAGAGACCCAGTACTTC. This gives the protein CASSRRETQYF.

The chain uses TRBV9 and TRBJ1-2; D is uncertain. CDR3 length equals 15 residues. Per germline, CDR1 SGDLS and CDR2 YYNGEE. Trimming cost V 4 bases and J 2 bases, with 15 bases left between them. CDR3 coding DNA: TGTGCCAGCAGCCCCAGTAGCCATATAAACTATGGCTACACCTTC. As protein: CASSPSSHINYGYTF.

The rearrangement links TRBV7-2 to TRBJ2-5, with D perhaps matching TRBD1 (6 bases). The V and J ends lost 5 bases and 6 bases respectively, with 13 bases between them. This CDR3 region has 13 residues. Germline V CDR1 and CDR2: SGHTA, FQGNSA. In DNA form, the CDR3 reads TGTGCCAGCAGCGTACAGGGTTTCCAGACCCAGTACTTC. Its protein is CASSVQGFQTQYF.

The chain uses TRBV5-6 and TRBJ1-6; unclear D gene. V lost 3 bases and J 9 bases, leaving 13 bases between the germline ends. The CDR3 runs 14 residues. From germline, CDR1 is SGHDT and CDR2 YYEEEE. This CDR3 reads CASSSIMSSSPLHF. The CDR3 DNA reads TGTGCCAGCAGCTCGATCATGTCGAGTTCACCCCTCCACTTT.

The rearrangement links TRBV3-1 (or the pseudogene TRBV3-2) to TRBJ2-7; tentative D call: TRBD2 (7 bases). Trimming left V 1 base short and J 3 bases short, with 16 bases between. The CDR3 spans 16 residues. Germline V gives CDR1 LGHDT, CDR2 YNNKEL (reference sequence). CDR3 amino acids: CASSQVGRGLSYEQYF. CDR3 nucleotide sequence: TGTGCCAGCAGCCAAGTGGGGCGGGGGCTGAGCTACGAGCAGTACTTC.

The V and J genes are TRBV10-1 and TRBJ1-1; D is possibly TRBD1 (5 bases). Germline V CDR1 and CDR2: WNHNN, SYGVQD (reference sequence). The CDR3 covers 13 residues. The V and J ends lost 11 bases and 3 bases respectively, with 16 bases between them. CDR3 bases: TGCGCCGAACCCAGGGACTGGGACACTGAAGCTTTCTTT. Protein sequence: CAEPRDWDTEAFF.

This rearrangement joins TRBV7-3 to TRBJ2-2, with TRBD1 identical over 9 bases. Germline CDR1 reads SGHTA; CDR2 reads FQGTGA. This CDR3 is 13 amino acids long. V was clipped by 6 bases and J by 7 bases; unmatched bases: 3. CDR3 in amino acids: CASRETGGGELFF. CDR3 nucleotide sequence: TGTGCCAGCAGAGAGACAGGGGGCGGGGAGCTGTTTTTT. Looking up the rest from reference TRBV7-3 and TRBJ2-2 gives the full variable domain: GAGVSQTPSNKVTEKGKYVELRCDPISGHTALYWYRQSLGQGPEFLIYFQGTGAADDSGLPNDRFFAVRPEGSVSTLKIQRTERGDSAVYLCASRETGGGELFFGEGSRLTVL.

The V call is TRBV2, the J call TRBJ2-2; no reliable D call. Germline V CDR1 and CDR2: SNHLY, FYNNEI. The CDR3 is 11 residues long. V lost 6 bases and J lost 7, with 6 bases in between. The CDR3 reads CASRYSGELFF. The CDR3 bases are TGTGCCAGCAGATATAGCGGGGAGCTGTTTTTT.